One sample yielded the 7 T cell receptor beta chains listed below, sequenced in a study of T cells in Graves' hyperthyroidism and ophthalmopathy (dated by TCRdb to between 2019 and 2020). The protocol used for the library was multiplex PCR. Sequencing used an Illumina HiSeq 2000. The TCR beta CDR3 regions were amplified from the RNA transcripts. The first round of RT-PCR for the TCR CDR3 was performed with the HTBI primer set and the Qiagen OneStep RT-PCR kit. The public reads were reprocessed in TCRdb via fastp at Q25 and MiXCR, keeping in-frame beta chains. Rows matching on CDR3 protein sequence are summarized as one entry with the most common DNA and genes. Across this sample there are about 290,000 distinct CDR3 sequences, with approximately 17% seen only once. The ten largest clonotypes hold approximately 35% of the sample. The sample was blood. These receptors were collected from a man aged 30-40 years with Graves' hyperthyroidism.

This clonotype was found many times. V is TRBV7-2 and J is TRBJ2-7; possibly TRBD2 for D (5 bases). V lost 3 bases to trimming and J lost 2 bases, with 17 bases between them. This CDR3 is 16 amino acids long. Germline values: CDR1 SGHTA, CDR2 FQGNSA. DNA of the CDR3: TGTGCCAGCAGCTTGGGAGCTGGGCGGACCCCCTACGAGCAGTACTTC. Protein: CASSLGAGRTPYEQYF.

This clonotype was counted ten times or more. The rearrangement joins TRBV5-1 to TRBJ1-4; no clear D. Trimming removed 4 bases at V and 6 bases at J, with 16 bases between. In germline, CDR1 is SGHRS, CDR2 YFSETQ. The CDR3 spans 15 residues. CDR3 sequence: CASSDPGWRDEKLFF. CDR3 coding DNA: TGCGCCAGCAGCGATCCCGGGTGGAGGGATGAAAAACTGTTTTTT.

This clonotype was counted a few times. The chain has TRBV7-9 and TRBJ2-2; 10 nucleotides align to TRBD1. There are 15 residues in the CDR3. Germline CDR1 and CDR2: SEHNR and FQNEAQ (reference sequence). The V segment lost 7 bases and the J segment 5 bases; nucleotides outside the gene matches: 7. CDR3 nucleotides: TGTGCCAGCACCCAGACAGGGGGCTCAACCGGGGAGCTGTTTTTT. As protein: CASTQTGGSTGELFF. Filled out from reference TRBV7-9 and TRBJ2-2, the complete variable domain reads DTGVSQNPRHKITKRGQNVTFRCDPISEHNRLYWYRQTLGQGPEFLTYFQNEAQLEKSRLLSDRFSAERPKGSFSTLEIQRTEQGDSAMYLCASTQTGGSTGELFFGEGSRLTVL.

J is TRBJ1-4 and V is TRBV30, with unresolved D. V lost 1 base to trimming and J lost 4 bases, with 7 bases between them. This CDR3 has 13 amino acids. CDR1 GTSNPN and CDR2 SVGIG come from the germline V gene (reference sequence). CDR3 DNA: TGTGCCTGGAGTGAGGGTTTTAATGAAAAACTGTTTTTT. Protein product: CAWSEGFNEKLFF.

The CDR3 sequence: CASSLGFGEGYNEQFF. For the CDR3, the DNA is TGCGCCAGCAGCTTGGGGTTCGGGGAGGGGTACAATGAGCAGTTCTTC. The gene calls are TRBV5-1 and TRBJ2-1, with 7 nucleotides matching TRBD2. The ends lost 0 bases at V and 4 bases at J; junction bases unmatched: 7. CDR1 and CDR2 (germline): SGHRS, YFSETQ. The CDR3 length is 16 residues.

The rearrangement links TRBV14 to TRBJ2-2, with D possibly TRBD1 on 5 matching bases. Germline assignment: CDR1 SGHDN and CDR2 FVKESK. V was shortened by 3 bases and J by 4 bases, with 12 bases between the two germline ends. This CDR3 has 15 amino acids. CDR3 bases: TGTGCCAGCAGCCAGCTGACAGTCTTCACCGGGGAGCTGTTTTTT. Encoded protein: CASSQLTVFTGELFF.

The table lists this clonotype with a few counts. The V call is TRBV19, the J call TRBJ2-3; D is uncertain. Germline CDR1 LNHDA, CDR2 SQIVND (reference sequence). The V end lost 9 bases, the J end lost 5 bases, and 12 bases lay between the germline ends. This CDR3 comprises 12 residues. CDR3 sequence reads: CASSPFRDTQYF. The CDR3 DNA reads TGTGCCAGCTCCCCTTTCCGAGATACGCAGTATTTT.